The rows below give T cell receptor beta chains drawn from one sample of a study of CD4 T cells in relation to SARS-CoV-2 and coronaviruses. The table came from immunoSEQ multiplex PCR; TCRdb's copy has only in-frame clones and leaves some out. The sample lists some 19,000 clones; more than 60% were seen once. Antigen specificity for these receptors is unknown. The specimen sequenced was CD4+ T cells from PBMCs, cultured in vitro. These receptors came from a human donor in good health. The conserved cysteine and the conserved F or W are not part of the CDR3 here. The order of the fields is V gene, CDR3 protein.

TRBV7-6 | ASSRGASGSQGQY
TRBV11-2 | ASRDLVGPYNEQF
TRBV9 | ASSATGTYEQY
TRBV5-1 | ASSSDRGLGTEAF
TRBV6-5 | ASSARMISGNTIY
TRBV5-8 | ASSSSGTGADTQY
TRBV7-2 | ASSLNRGSPGTQY
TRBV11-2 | ASSANPGQTNTGELF
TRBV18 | ASSPPDGPYGYT
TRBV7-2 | ASSRTREETQY
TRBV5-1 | ASSRGQGGETQY
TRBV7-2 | ASSLELSTGVAGGYT
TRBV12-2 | ASRLVYRRAYEQY
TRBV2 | ASSVQGVDSPLH
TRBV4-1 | ASSGGGVNTGELF
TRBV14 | ASSQGLAARVDTQY
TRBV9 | ASSPTTSYNEQF
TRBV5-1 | ASSLNPRDTGELF
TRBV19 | ASSLNLHNEQF
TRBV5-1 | ASSLEAGDYQPQH
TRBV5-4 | ASSFRGVSYEQY
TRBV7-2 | ASSPYSTYEQY
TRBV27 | ASSPRGRGFTGELF
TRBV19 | ASSKTGTSGNTIY
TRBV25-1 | ASSAEPELSLEQY
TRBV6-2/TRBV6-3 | ASSLEGPQH
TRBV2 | ASSEQGTTDTQY
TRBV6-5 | ASWTGYGYNEQF
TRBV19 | ASSRADRKETQY
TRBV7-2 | ASSFAGRPYGYT
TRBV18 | ASSKDAGAETQY
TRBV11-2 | ASSRTSGATYNEQF
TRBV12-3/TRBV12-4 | ASSLSNYGYT
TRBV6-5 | ASSYSGKGNTEAF
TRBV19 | ASRTSGSDYGYT
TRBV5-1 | ASSLGAGPSYNEQF
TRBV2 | ASSEDGKWGKAF
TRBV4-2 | ASSQDRGGKGGELF